In its sample, the clone carrying this T cell receptor beta chain was seen many times. Unsorted libraries were generated from 2 million PBMCs. These cells had been stored in RNAlater at -80 C. The sample is drawn from a study of neurological immune-mediated disorders. Per germline, CDR1 SNHLY and CDR2 FYNNEI. The CDR3 contains 13 residues. Trimming pared 6 bases from V and 7 bases from J, leaving 12 bases between. 5'RACE generated cDNA with 10-nucleotide random UMIs. One entry per CDR3 protein, called by TCRdb with MiXCR from the 5' RACE reads. The data show approximately 65,000 distinct CDR3 sequences, roughly 4.9% seen once.

The TCR originated in a human donor with multiple sclerosis. The donor label of this sample is uncertain. Source material: PBMCs. This chain joins TRBV2 and TRBJ1-4, with D unclear. CDR3 sequence: CASRSTPGEKLFF. The CDR3 region has the DNA TGTGCCAGCAGATCTACCCCCGGTGAAAAACTGTTTTTT.